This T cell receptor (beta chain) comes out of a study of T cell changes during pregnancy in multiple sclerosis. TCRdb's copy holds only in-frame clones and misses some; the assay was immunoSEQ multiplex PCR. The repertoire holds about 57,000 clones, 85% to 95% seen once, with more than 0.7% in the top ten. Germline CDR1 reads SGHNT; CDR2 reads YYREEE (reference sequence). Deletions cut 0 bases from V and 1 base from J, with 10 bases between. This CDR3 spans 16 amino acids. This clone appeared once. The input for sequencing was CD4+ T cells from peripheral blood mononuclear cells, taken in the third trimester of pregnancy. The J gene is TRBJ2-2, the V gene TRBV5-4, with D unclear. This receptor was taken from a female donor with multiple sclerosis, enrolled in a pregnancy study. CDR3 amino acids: CASSLGLVQNTGELFF. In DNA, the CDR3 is TGTGCCAGCAGCTTGGGGTTGGTACAGAACACCGGGGAGCTGTTTTTT.